This T cell receptor (beta chain) came from a study of cytomegalovirus exposure and HLA in healthy donors. As regards this clone: The target antigen is unknown.

Germline CDR1 and CDR2: SNHLY and FYNNEI. With 3 bases clipped from V and 7 bases from J, the junction kept 7 bases outside the gene matches. The CDR3 consists of 15 residues. A multiplex PCR was run with 60 Vbeta primers and 13 Jbeta primers. Assay used: immunoSEQ multiplex PCR; TCRdb lists only in-frame clones, some missing. The table includes around 170,000 clones, over 65% detected once. Study findings and constraints: It was shown in a later analysis that HLA-associated TCR beta chains were more clonally expanded than other, equally common chains. In vitro, a few CMV-associated chains proved specific for CMV antigens. A later analysis linked a missense variant in DCLRE1C to the trimming of TCR beta V and J genes. Reported findings show TCR beta sequences accurately forecast HLA-A and HLA-B alleles in most subjects.

The sample consisted of PBMCs. The receptor was derived from a man aged 18-30 years in good health and CMV-seronegative. The chain employs TRBV2 and TRBJ1-2; 11 bases are shared with TRBD1. As DNA, the CDR3 is TGTGCCAGCAGTGACCTGGACAGGGGGCGTGGTGGCTACACCTTC. Protein: CASSDLDRGRGGYTF.